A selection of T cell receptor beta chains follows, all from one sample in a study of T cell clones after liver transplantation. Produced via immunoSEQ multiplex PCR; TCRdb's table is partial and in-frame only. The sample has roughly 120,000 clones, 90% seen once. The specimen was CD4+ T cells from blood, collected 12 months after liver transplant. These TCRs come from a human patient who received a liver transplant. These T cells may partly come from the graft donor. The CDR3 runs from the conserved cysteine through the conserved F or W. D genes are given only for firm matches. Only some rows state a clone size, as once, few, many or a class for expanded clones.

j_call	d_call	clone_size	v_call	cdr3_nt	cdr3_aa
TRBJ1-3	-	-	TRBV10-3	TGTGCCATCAGTGAGTCGATATTAGCGGGAAACACCATATATTTT	CAISESILAGNTIYF
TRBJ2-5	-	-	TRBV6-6	TGTGCCAGCAGTTCGAATACCCCGGGTTCGGCCCAGTACTTC	CASSSNTPGSAQYF
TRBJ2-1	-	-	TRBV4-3	TGCGCCAGCAGCCAAGTAGGAGGCTACTACAATGAGCAGTTCTTC	CASSQVGGYYNEQFF
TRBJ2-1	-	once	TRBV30	TGTGCCTGTACGTGGGGTGAGCAGTTCTTC	CACTWGEQFF
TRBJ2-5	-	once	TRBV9	TGTGCCAGCAGCGTAGGGCGGGAACAAGAGACCCAGTACTTC	CASSVGREQETQYF
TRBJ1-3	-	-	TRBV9	TGTGCCAGCAGCGTAGCTACGGGGTCTGGTGGAAACACCATATATTTT	CASSVATGSGGNTIYF
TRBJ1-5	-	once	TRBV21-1	TGTGCCAGCAGCAAAGTAGAGCCTAATAGCAATCAGCCCCAGCATTTT	CASSKVEPNSNQPQHF
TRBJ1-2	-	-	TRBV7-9	TGTGCCAGCAGCCCGTCGTGGGGGATCCCCAACTATGGCTACACCTTC	CASSPSWGIPNYGYTF
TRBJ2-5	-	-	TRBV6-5	TGTGCCAGCAGTTTGGGCTTGGGGGAGACCCAGTACTTC	CASSLGLGETQYF
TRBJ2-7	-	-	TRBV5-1	TGCGCCAGCAGCTTCCAGGGAGCCTACGAGCAGTACTTC	CASSFQGAYEQYF